This passage covers 25 T cell receptor beta chains from one sample sequenced in a study of OX40 agonist ivuxolimab in advanced cancers. Method: immunoSEQ multiplex PCR; TCRdb's copy keeps in-frame clones and lacks some. In the table there are 150,000 to 170,000 clones, approximately 94% of which are singletons. The sample in question was CD4+ or CD8+ T cells sorted from blood, obtained in a trial of the OX40 agonist ivuxolimab. The source is an adult with an advanced solid tumor such as melanoma, head and neck, liver or kidney cancer.

The chain has TRBV21-1 and TRBJ2-7; the table names TRBD1, a call not compared with the DNA. TRBV21-1 is termed a pseudogene. The CDR3 is 15 amino acids. CDR3: CASSKGTGESNEQYF. CDR3 nucleotide sequence: TGTGCCAGCAGCAAGGGGACAGGGGAATCCAACGAGCAGTACTTC.

The chain has TRBV7-2 and TRBJ1-1, with D perhaps matching TRBD1 (6 bases). Trimming pared 3 bases from V and 2 bases from J, leaving 10 bases between. CDR1 and CDR2 (germline): SGHTA, FQGNSA. This CDR3 contains 14 residues. CDR3: CASSFGQLNTEAFF. The CDR3 coding sequence is TGTGCCAGCAGCTTCGGACAGCTTAACACTGAAGCTTTCTTT.

CDR3 in DNA: TGTGCCAGCAGTTACTCTGGGGGGGCGGGCACCGGGGAGCTGTTTTTT. The encoded protein is CASSYSGGAGTGELFF. The V call is TRBV6-5, the J call TRBJ2-2, with D maybe TRBD2 (7 bases). The CDR3 is made up of 16 amino acids. CDR1 is MNHEY, CDR2 SVGAGI, per germline. V was pared by 0 bases and J by 4 bases, with 12 bases between.

This chain uses TRBV30 with TRBJ1-4; D is possibly TRBD1 (6 bases). The CDR3 has 15 residues. V dropped 0 bases and J dropped 4 bases, with 12 bases sitting between them. In germline, CDR1 is GTSNPN, CDR2 SVGIG (reference sequence). CDR3 nucleotide sequence: TGTGCCTGGAGTGTAAGCGGACAGCTTAATGAAAAACTGTTTTTT. It is translated as CAWSVSGQLNEKLFF.

The chain combines TRBV4-3 with TRBJ1-3; 8 positions agree with TRBD1. Trimming removed 0 bases from V and 5 bases from J; junction bases left unmatched: 6. Germline values: CDR1 LGHNA, CDR2 YSLEER. This CDR3 has 16 amino acids. The CDR3 sequence is CASSQDPTGARNTIYF. The CDR3 DNA reads as TGCGCCAGCAGCCAAGATCCGACAGGGGCCCGAAACACCATATATTTT.

This sequence joins TRBV2 and TRBJ2-1; no clear D. The germline gives CDR1 SNHLY, CDR2 FYNNEI. Between the trimmed V and J ends, which lost 7 bases and 4 bases, there was a span of 11 bases. This CDR3 is 13 amino acids long. The CDR3 sequence: CASTRVGYNEQFF. In DNA form, the CDR3 reads TGTGCCAGCACCCGAGTGGGATACAATGAGCAGTTCTTC.

The rearrangement links TRBV7-2 to TRBJ2-5, with 10 bases fitting TRBD1. Germline trimming cut 3 bases from V and 3 bases from J; bases unmatched to any gene: 1. This CDR3 region has 14 residues. Looked up from germline, CDR1 is SGHTA and CDR2 is FQGNSA. The CDR3, as DNA: TGTGCCAGCAGCTTCGGGACAGGGGAAGAGACCCAGTACTTC. This gives the protein CASSFGTGEETQYF.

This clone was counted a single time. The gene calls are TRBV27 and TRBJ2-7; D is perhaps TRBD2 (6 bases). V dropped 6 bases and J dropped 0 bases, with 18 bases sitting between them. Germline V gene data show CDR1 as MNHEY and CDR2 as SMNVEV (reference sequence). The CDR3 is made up of 16 amino acids. The CDR3 region is CASSPDVAASSYEQYF. Here the CDR3 DNA reads TGTGCCAGCAGCCCCGACGTAGCGGCGAGCTCCTACGAGCAGTACTTC.

This sequence joins TRBV7-2 and TRBJ1-5; D is perhaps TRBD1 (6 bases). The V gene's germline CDR1 is SGHTA and CDR2 FQGNSA. The CDR3 consists of 14 residues. The V and J ends lost 1 base and 4 bases respectively, with 8 bases between them. In nucleotides, the CDR3 is TGTGCCAGCAGCTTAGGGACAGCTAATCAGCCCCAGCATTTT. Translating it yields CASSLGTANQPQHF.

V gene TRBV2 combines with J gene TRBJ1-5; D is uncertain. Germline CDR1 and CDR2: SNHLY and FYNNEI. V was pared by 8 bases and J by 6 bases, with 23 bases between. The CDR3 runs to 16 residues. CDR3 DNA sequence: TGTGCCAGCCCTAGGCGGCGCTACGGCGGATGTCAGCCCCAGCATTTT. This translates into CASPRRRYGGCQPQHF.

Notes on this clone: An end of the junction differs from the germline gene, which may be a read error. The chain carries TRBV7-7 and TRBJ2-5, with D possibly TRBD2 on 5 matching bases. Germline loops: CDR1 SSHAT, CDR2 FNYEAQ (reference sequence). The CDR3 runs 13 residues. The CDR3: CASIERAAGTQYF. The CDR3 DNA reads TGTGCTAGCATCGAACGGGCGGCGGGGACCCAGTACTTC. The variable domain in full, completed from reference TRBV7-7 and TRBJ2-5, reads GAGVSQSPRYKVTKRGQDVTLRCDPISSHATLYWYQQALGQGPEFLTYFNYEAQPDKSGLPSDRFSAERPEGSISTLTIQRTEQRDSAMYRCASIERAAGTQYFGPGTRLLVL.

The chain recombines TRBV27 with TRBJ1-2; D uncertain. The CDR3 sequence is 14 residues long. From germline, CDR1 is MNHEY and CDR2 SMNVEV (reference sequence). Trimming removed 4 bases from V and 2 bases from J, with 11 bases in between. The CDR3 bases are TGTGCCAGCAGTTCGGGGTCGGGAAACTATGGCTACACCTTC. It translates to CASSSGSGNYGYTF.

The CDR3 protein is CASIVASGRFTQYF. CDR3 nucleotides: TGTGCCAGCATCGTGGCCTCCGGCCGTTTCACCCAGTACTTC. This rearrangement joins TRBV2 to TRBJ2-5; the D is unclear. The CDR3 is 14 residues long. Trimming removed 7 bases at V and 8 bases at J, with 20 bases between. Germline V lookup: CDR1 SNHLY, CDR2 FYNNEI.

In this sample, this clone turned up once. V usage is TRBV9 and J usage is TRBJ1-3; unclear D gene. Germline CDR1 is SGDLS and CDR2 is YYNGEE. CDR3 length: 14 amino acids. V lost 0 bases to trimming and J lost 3 bases, with 7 bases between them. CDR3 protein: CASSVVPFGNTIYF. CDR3 nucleotides: TGTGCCAGCAGCGTAGTGCCCTTTGGAAACACCATATATTTT. The full variable domain, rest sourced from reference TRBV9 and TRBJ1-3, is DSGVTQTPKHLITATGQRVTLRCSPRSGDLSVYWYQQSLDQGLQFLIQYYNGEERAKGNILERFSAQQFPDLHSELNLSSLELGDSALYFCASSVVPFGNTIYFGEGSWLTVV.

This chain connects TRBV30 to TRBJ2-2; TRBD2 aligns across 14 bases. The length of the CDR3 is 14 residues. The V gene's germline CDR1 is GTSNPN and CDR2 SVGIG (reference sequence). J lost 5 bases, V lost 5 bases, and 1 base had no gene match. The CDR3 protein is CAWGLAGGTGELFF. For the CDR3, the DNA is TGTGCCTGGGGACTAGCGGGAGGTACCGGGGAGCTGTTTTTT.

The genes are TRBV10-3 and TRBJ1-5; D may be TRBD1 (6 bases). Germline V lookup: CDR1 ENHRY, CDR2 SYGVKD. CDR3 length: 16 amino acids. V was pared by 2 bases and J by 5 bases, with 16 bases between. The DNA of the CDR3 is TGTGCCATCAGTGAGGCCCGGGGGCTGGACGATCAGCCCCAGCATTTT. Its protein product is CAISEARGLDDQPQHF.

V and J are TRBV18 and TRBJ1-3, with unresolved D. Per germline, CDR1 KGHSH and CDR2 LQKENI. V was trimmed by 8 bases and J by 3 bases, leaving 17 bases between them. The CDR3 extends over 15 amino acids. CDR3 region: CASTTDRAGGNTIYF. CDR3 DNA sequence: TGTGCCAGCACAACTGACCGAGCTGGTGGAAACACCATATATTTT.

The chain carries TRBV7-3 and TRBJ2-5; D possibly corresponds to TRBD1 (6 bases). The CDR3 is 14 residues long. Germline V lookup: CDR1 SGHTA, CDR2 FQGTGA. Trimming stripped 6 bases from V and 0 bases from J, with 11 bases between. The CDR3 region is CASSTDRYQETQYF. CDR3 DNA: TGTGCCAGCAGTACGGACAGATACCAAGAGACCCAGTACTTC.

This chain connects TRBV10-3 to TRBJ1-5; 10 bases map to TRBD1. The CDR3 extends over 16 amino acids. With 0 bases clipped from V and 6 bases from J, the junction kept 5 bases outside the gene matches. Germline CDR1 and CDR2: ENHRY and SYGVKD. CDR3 sequence reads: CAISESNRTGGQPQHF. The DNA of the CDR3 is TGTGCCATCAGTGAGTCGAATAGGACAGGGGGTCAGCCCCAGCATTTT.

V and J are TRBV4-1 and TRBJ2-2, with D perhaps matching TRBD2 (5 bases). The V gene's germline CDR1 is MGHRA and CDR2 YSYEKL. Trimming pared 3 bases from V and 6 bases from J, leaving 11 bases between. The CDR3 covers 14 residues. The CDR3 sequence is CASSHANGAGELFF. The CDR3 nucleotides read TGCGCCAGCAGCCATGCTAACGGGGCCGGGGAGCTGTTTTTT.

J is TRBJ1-1 and V is TRBV19, with 8 bases identical to TRBD1. Germline loops: CDR1 LNHDA, CDR2 SQIVND (reference sequence). With V trimmed by 3 bases and J by 2 bases, 17 bases remained unmatched. The CDR3 has 19 residues. The CDR3, as DNA: TGTGCCAGTAGTATCCGGACAGGGCGAGGTACCAGGACAAACACTGAAGCTTTCTTT. Translating gives CASSIRTGRGTRTNTEAFF.

The CDR3 coding sequence is TGTGCCAGCAGCTTGGAGTTGGGAGTTAATGCAGATACGCAGTATTTT. Translation: CASSLELGVNADTQYF. The rearrangement uses TRBV5-6 and TRBJ2-3; tentatively, D is TRBD2 (5 bases). Per the germline V gene, CDR1 is SGHDT and CDR2 is YYEEEE. The CDR3 totals 16 residues. The V end lost 0 bases, the J end lost 4 bases, and 15 bases lay between the germline ends.

This clone occurred a few times. The chain links TRBV19 to TRBJ1-5; 7 positions match TRBD1. The CDR3 has 14 amino acids. The V gene's germline CDR1 is LNHDA and CDR2 SQIVND (reference sequence). The J segment lost 6 bases and the V segment lost 6 bases, leaving 8 bases of the junction unmatched. The CDR3 DNA sequence: TGTGCCAGTAGCCCTACAGGGGTGAGTCAGCCCCAGCATTTT. As protein: CASSPTGVSQPQHF.

V is TRBV19 and J is TRBJ2-6; D is ambiguous. The CDR3 is 14 amino acids. Between the trimmed V and J ends, which lost 5 bases and 1 base, there was a span of 6 bases. Germline CDR1 is LNHDA and CDR2 is SQIVND (reference sequence). CDR3 sequence: CASSFGSGANVLTF. In DNA, the CDR3 is TGTGCCAGTAGTTTTGGGTCTGGGGCCAACGTCCTGACTTTC.

This rearrangement joins TRBV7-2 to TRBJ2-7; D perhaps matches TRBD2 (6 bases). Germline values: CDR1 SGHTA, CDR2 FQGNSA. The V end lost 5 bases, the J end lost 0 bases, and 17 bases lay between the germline ends. This CDR3 region has 16 residues. CDR3 bases: TGTGCCAGCAGCCGCGGGTGGGACTGGAGCTCCTACGAGCAGTACTTC. This encodes CASSRGWDWSSYEQYF. The full variable domain, in which reference TRBV7-2 and TRBJ2-7 provide the parts outside the CDR3, is GAGVSQSPSNKVTEKGKDVELRCDPISGHTALYWYRQSLGQGLEFLIYFQGNSAPDKSGLPSDRFSAERTGGSVSTLTIQRTQQEDSAVYLCASSRGWDWSSYEQYFGPGTRLTVT.